These 30 T cell receptor beta chains came from one sample sequenced in a study of graft-versus-host responses after intestinal transplantation. Sequencing used immunoSEQ multiplex PCR; TCRdb keeps in-frame clones, though not all of them. The sample has about 110,000 clones, 93% seen once. These receptors are not linked to any known antigen. The material was unstimulated CD8+ T cells sorted from spleen or lymph node cells, obtained before intestinal transplant. The receptor set was obtained from a human donor who received an intestinal transplant.

V and J are TRBV9 and TRBJ2-5, with 8 bases matching TRBD1. Germline assignment: CDR1 SGDLS and CDR2 YYNGEE. The CDR3 is 15 residues long. Trimming cost V 3 bases and J 5 bases; bases outside gene matches: 9. The CDR3 protein is CASSGVGQARETQYF. CDR3 in DNA: TGTGCCAGCAGCGGCGTGGGACAGGCTAGGGAGACCCAGTACTTC.

The chain joins TRBV27 to TRBJ2-5; 10 bases map to TRBD2. The ends lost 5 bases at V and 5 bases at J; junction bases unmatched: 8. Germline values: CDR1 MNHEY, CDR2 SMNVEV (reference sequence). This CDR3 is built from 15 residues. The CDR3 coding sequence is TGTGCCAGCAGTACCCTAGCGGGAGAAGGTGAGACCCAGTACTTC. Its protein is CASSTLAGEGETQYF.

The chain recombines TRBV15 with TRBJ2-1; perhaps TRBD2 as D (5 bases). Trimming cost V 5 bases and J 9 bases, with 5 bases left between them. The CDR3 spans 10 residues. From germline, CDR1 is LNHNV and CDR2 YYDKDF (reference sequence). The DNA for the CDR3 is TGTGCCACCAGCGGAGGTGAGCAGTTCTTC. This sequence encodes CATSGGEQFF.

This clone was seen just once. V is TRBV4-1 and J is TRBJ2-7; 12 nucleotides match TRBD2. The germline CDR1 and CDR2 sequences are MGHRA and YSYEKL. V trimming: 0 bases; J trimming: 7 bases; junction bases outside the gene matches: 4. This CDR3 has 15 amino acids. The CDR3 loop is CASSQDLAGGLEQYF. CDR3 sequence (DNA): TGCGCCAGCAGCCAAGATCTAGCGGGAGGGCTGGAGCAGTACTTC.

The chain links TRBV9 to TRBJ2-3; unclear D gene. The CDR3 loop spans 12 amino acids. Trimming removed 2 bases from V and 4 bases from J, with 5 bases in between. CDR1 and CDR2 (germline): SGDLS, YYNGEE. CDR3 bases: TGTGCCAGCAGCGTCATAGCAGATACGCAGTATTTT. Translated: CASSVIADTQYF.

The chain couples TRBV4-2 to TRBJ1-2; D gene ambiguous. The CDR3 totals 15 residues. Trimming removed 0 bases from V and 4 bases from J, with 12 bases in between. The germline V gene has CDR1 LGHNA and CDR2 YNFKEQ. Here the CDR3 reads CASSQDANRGYGYTF. CDR3 nucleotides: TGTGCCAGCAGCCAAGACGCTAACAGAGGCTATGGCTACACCTTC.

This rearrangement joins TRBV28 to TRBJ2-3, with TRBD2 as a possible D gene (5 bases). Trimming took off 4 bases at V and 7 bases at J, with 9 bases between the two ends. CDR1 is MDHEN and CDR2 is SYDVKM in the germline V gene. The CDR3 length is 12 residues. CDR3 amino acids: CASSSRGYTQYF. In nucleotides, the CDR3 is TGTGCCAGCAGTTCCCGGGGTTATACGCAGTATTTT.

This clone was recorded once. The chain has TRBV27 and TRBJ2-1; maybe TRBD2 (6 bases). V gave up 3 bases and J gave up 12 bases, with 18 bases separating them. CDR3 length equals 14 residues. The germline gives CDR1 MNHEY, CDR2 SMNVEV (reference sequence). The CDR3 loop reads CASSLTGDADGQFF. CDR3 bases: TGTGCCAGCAGTTTGACGGGAGACGCCGATGGGCAGTTCTTC.

This clone was observed once. The CDR3 DNA sequence: TGTGCCAGCAGATCGCGACCCTTATACGAGCAGTACTTC. Translation: CASRSRPLYEQYF. This rearrangement joins TRBV2 to TRBJ2-7; D is uncertain. The CDR3 runs 13 residues. Trimming pared 6 bases from V and 4 bases from J, leaving 13 bases between. Germline V gene sequence: CDR1 SNHLY, CDR2 FYNNEI. Complete variable domain (other parts from reference TRBV2 and TRBJ2-7): EPEVTQTPSHQVTQMGQEVILRCVPISNHLYFYWYRQILGQKVEFLVSFYNNEISEKSEIFDDQFSVERPDGSNFTLKIRSTKLEDSAMYFCASRSRPLYEQYFGPGTRLTVT.

The chain employs TRBV10-2 and TRBJ2-5, with 12 nucleotides matching TRBD2. Germline CDR1 WSHSY, CDR2 SAAADI. The CDR3 is made up of 17 amino acids. V dropped 3 bases and J dropped 4; count of bases not matched to a gene: 9. The CDR3, as DNA: TGCGCCAGCAGTGACCGGCTAGCGGGAGGGTCGGGAGAGACCCAGTACTTC. Encoded protein: CASSDRLAGGSGETQYF.

The chain is built from TRBV29-1 and TRBJ2-7, with D unresolved. Between the trimmed V and J ends, which lost 7 bases and 2 bases, there was a span of 15 bases. This CDR3 spans 13 amino acids. The germline gives CDR1 SQVTM, CDR2 ANQGSEA. DNA for the CDR3: TGCAGCGGATTAGGAACGGCCACCTACGAGCAGTACTTC. Translation gives CSGLGTATYEQYF.

The chain links TRBV28 to TRBJ2-7, with 11 bases aligning to TRBD2. CDR3 length: 16 residues. The germline CDR1 and CDR2 sequences are MDHEN and SYDVKM. J lost 5 bases, V lost 3 bases, and 9 bases had no gene match. The CDR3 sequence is CASSFHSGRAVNEQYF. As DNA, the CDR3 is TGTGCCAGCAGTTTCCATAGCGGGAGGGCCGTAAACGAGCAGTACTTC.

The chain carries TRBV7-3 and TRBJ2-2; 8 bases match TRBD1. J lost 2 bases, V lost 1 base, and 6 bases had no gene match. CDR3 length: 17 residues. The germline V gene has CDR1 SGHTA and CDR2 FQGTGA. The CDR3 region is CASSLSPGGPNTGELFF. In nucleotides, the CDR3 is TGTGCCAGCAGCTTAAGTCCAGGGGGCCCTAACACCGGGGAGCTGTTTTTT.

This chain links TRBV27 with TRBJ2-2; TRBD2 aligns across 8 bases. After removal of 6 bases from V and 4 bases from J, the junction contained 7 bases not matched to a gene. This CDR3 is built from 15 residues. Germline assignment: CDR1 MNHEY and CDR2 SMNVEV (reference sequence). The DNA of the CDR3 is TGTGCCAGCAGCTCCGGGACTAGAGGCACCGGGGAGCTGTTTTTT. Translating it yields CASSSGTRGTGELFF.

Only one count was recorded for this clone. V usage is TRBV18 and J usage is TRBJ1-1, with TRBD1 as a possible D gene (5 bases). The V gene lost 5 bases and the J gene lost 6 bases, with 16 bases spanning the gap. There are 14 residues in the CDR3. Germline V gene lookup returns CDR1 KGHSH and CDR2 LQKENI. The CDR3 is CASSALPGGAEAFF. The CDR3 nucleotides read TGTGCCAGCTCAGCACTCCCCGGAGGGGCTGAAGCTTTCTTT. Complete variable domain (other parts from reference TRBV18 and TRBJ1-1): NAGVMQNPRHLVRRRGQEARLRCSPMKGHSHVYWYRQLPEEGLKFMVYLQKENIIDESGMPKERFSAEFPKEGPSILRIQQVVRGDSAAYFCASSALPGGAEAFFGQGTRLTVV.

This clone showed up just once. The rearrangement joins TRBV6-1 to TRBJ2-3; D not resolved. From germline, CDR1 is MNHNS and CDR2 SASEGT. V was pared by 10 bases and J by 2 bases, with 16 bases between. The CDR3 totals 14 residues. CDR3 protein: CATYGPPYTDTQYF. CDR3 bases: TGTGCCACCTACGGGCCCCCATACACAGATACGCAGTATTTT.

The genes are TRBV5-1 and TRBJ2-4; 9 nucleotides align to TRBD1. The CDR3 contains 16 residues. V lost 0 bases to trimming and J lost 6 bases; unmatched junction nucleotides: 7. The germline V gene has CDR1 SGHRS and CDR2 YFSETQ. The CDR3 region is CASSLGTGDFLNIQYF. DNA of the CDR3: TGCGCCAGCAGCTTGGGGACAGGGGATTTCCTAAACATTCAGTACTTC.

The rearrangement joins TRBV11-1 to TRBJ2-2; 11 bases are shared with TRBD2. The junction had 3 bases not matched to a gene; V was cut back by 4 bases and J by 5 bases. The CDR3 runs 15 residues. Germline CDR1 and CDR2: SGHAT and FQDESV (reference sequence). CDR3 DNA sequence: TGTGCCAGCAGCTACAGGACTAGCGGGACCGGGGAGCTGTTTTTT. Its protein is CASSYRTSGTGELFF.

The rearrangement uses TRBV18 and TRBJ2-1, with TRBD2 matching over 10 bases. Trimming at V came to 1 base and at J to 0 bases, leaving 3 bases not matched to a gene. The CDR3 extends over 17 amino acids. Germline CDR1 is KGHSH and CDR2 is LQKENI. In DNA, the CDR3 is TGTGCCAGCTCACCACAGCCTAGCGGGAGCTCCTACAATGAGCAGTTCTTC. It is translated as CASSPQPSGSSYNEQFF.

The rearrangement uses TRBV25-1 and TRBJ1-1; 7 bases fit TRBD1. The CDR3 consists of 16 residues. Germline V gene lookup returns CDR1 MGHDK and CDR2 SYGVNS. Trimming at V came to 2 bases and at J to 0 bases, leaving 6 bases not matched to a gene. The CDR3 loop reads CASSEEPGQMNTEAFF. CDR3 coding DNA: TGTGCCAGCAGTGAAGAGCCGGGACAGATGAACACTGAAGCTTTCTTT.

The J gene is TRBJ1-2, the V gene TRBV7-2; weak D call: TRBD1 (5 bases). The CDR3 has 15 amino acids. Germline CDR1 SGHTA, CDR2 FQGNSA. V dropped 5 bases and J dropped 4 bases, with 17 bases sitting between them. The CDR3 DNA is TGTGCCAGCAGCCAAACCGGGACGTACTTCTATGGCTACACCTTC. Amino acids: CASSQTGTYFYGYTF.

The rearrangement links TRBV11-2 to TRBJ2-5; 9 bases are shared with TRBD1. Judging by the DNA end, TRBJ2-7 fits better; the J call may be wrong. The CDR3 consists of 17 residues. Germline-derived CDR1 and CDR2 are SGHAT and FQNNGV. CDR3 coding DNA: TGTGCCAGCAGCTCGGCCCCCGGGACAGGGTCGGGGGGCGAGCAGTACTTC. The encoded protein is CASSSAPGTGSGGEQYF.

This clone occurred once. CDR3 sequence (DNA): TGTGCCTGGAGTACAGGGGGCTCTGGAAACACCATATATTTT. Translating gives CAWSTGGSGNTIYF. This sequence joins TRBV30 and TRBJ1-3; 8 bases match TRBD1. V shed 2 bases and J 0 bases; nucleotides not matched to a gene: 0. From germline, CDR1 is GTSNPN and CDR2 SVGIG (reference sequence). The CDR3 totals 14 residues.

This clone was seen just once. The V gene is TRBV5-6, the J gene TRBJ2-7, with 8 positions matching TRBD1. This CDR3 comprises 15 residues. Germline V gene sequence: CDR1 SGHDT, CDR2 YYEEEE. V shed 2 bases, J shed 4 bases, and the junction held 8 bases outside the gene matches. The CDR3 DNA follows: TGTGCCAGCAGCTTAGGGCAGGGGGCTGCTTACGAGCAGTACTTC. Residues: CASSLGQGAAYEQYF.

The V and J genes are TRBV7-9 and TRBJ2-7; 8 bases are shared with TRBD1. The CDR3 runs to 16 residues. V gave up 1 base and J gave up 3 bases; unmatched junction bases: 8. The germline V gene has CDR1 SEHNR and CDR2 FQNEAQ (reference sequence). The CDR3 DNA sequence: TGTGCCAGCAGCTTAGTAGGACAGGGTAAACTCTACGAGCAGTACTTC. This gives the protein CASSLVGQGKLYEQYF.

This clone was picked up a small number of times. This chain joins TRBV19 and TRBJ2-7; D uncertain. V was shortened by 6 bases and J by 3 bases, with 6 bases between the two germline ends. Germline loops: CDR1 LNHDA, CDR2 SQIVND (reference sequence). This CDR3 spans 11 amino acids. CDR3: CASSDIYEQYF. The CDR3 DNA is TGTGCCAGTAGCGACATCTACGAGCAGTACTTC.

The chain recombines TRBV9 with TRBJ2-7; 8 nucleotides align to TRBD1. Germline values: CDR1 SGDLS, CDR2 YYNGEE. J lost 2 bases, V lost 3 bases, and 4 bases had no gene match. CDR3 length: 14 amino acids. CDR3 in amino acids: CASSAGTGPYEQYF. CDR3 bases: TGTGCCAGCAGCGCCGGGACAGGACCCTACGAGCAGTACTTC.

V gene TRBV7-8 combines with J gene TRBJ2-5, with D possibly matching TRBD2 (6 bases). Germline-derived CDR1 and CDR2 are SGHVS and FQNEAQ. CDR3 length: 16 amino acids. The germline V and J ends were trimmed by 5 bases and 7 bases, with 23 bases remaining between them. CDR3 sequence (DNA): TGTGCCAGCAGCCCATCATTGGGGGGAGAAGTTGGGACCCAGTACTTC. Translation gives CASSPSLGGEVGTQYF.

The gene calls are TRBV6-5 and TRBJ2-2; D uncertain. V gave up 1 base and J gave up 8 bases, with 8 bases separating them. Germline V gene sequence: CDR1 MNHEY, CDR2 SVGAGI. The CDR3 has 13 amino acids. This chain's CDR3 is CASSYLSAGELFF. CDR3 nucleotide sequence: TGTGCCAGCAGTTACTTATCAGCGGGGGAGCTGTTTTTT.

This chain joins TRBV30 and TRBJ2-1, with D possibly matching TRBD2 (6 bases). Germline loops: CDR1 GTSNPN, CDR2 SVGIG (reference sequence). V was trimmed by 2 bases and J by 3 bases, leaving 14 bases between them. The CDR3 has 15 residues. The CDR3 DNA follows: TGTGCCTGGAGTCCGCTAGAGACTAGCTACAATGAGCAGTTCTTC. It codes for CAWSPLETSYNEQFF. Looking up the rest from reference TRBV30 and TRBJ2-1 gives the full variable domain: SQTIHQWPATLVQPVGSPLSLECTVEGTSNPNLYWYRQAAGRGLQLLFYSVGIGQISSEVPQNLSASRPQDRQFILSSKKLLLSDSGFYLCAWSPLETSYNEQFFGPGTRLTVL.